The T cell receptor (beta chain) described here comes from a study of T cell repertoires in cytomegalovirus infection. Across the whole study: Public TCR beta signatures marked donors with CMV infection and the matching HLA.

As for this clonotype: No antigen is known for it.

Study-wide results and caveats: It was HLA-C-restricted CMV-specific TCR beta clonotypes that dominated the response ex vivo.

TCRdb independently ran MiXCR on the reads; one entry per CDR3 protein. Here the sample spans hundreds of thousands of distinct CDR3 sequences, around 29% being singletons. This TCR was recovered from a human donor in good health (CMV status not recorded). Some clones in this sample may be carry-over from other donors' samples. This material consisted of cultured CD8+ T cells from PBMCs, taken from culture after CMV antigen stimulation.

CDR3 coding DNA: TGTGCCAGCAGCCCGAATAGCGGAAGTACGCAGTATTTT. This sequence encodes CASSPNSGSTQYF. J is TRBJ2-3 and V is TRBV6-5; possible D gene TRBD2, 6 bases. V lost 6 bases to trimming and J lost 8 bases, with 15 bases between them. Germline CDR1 is MNHEY and CDR2 is SVGAGI. The length of the CDR3 is 13 residues.